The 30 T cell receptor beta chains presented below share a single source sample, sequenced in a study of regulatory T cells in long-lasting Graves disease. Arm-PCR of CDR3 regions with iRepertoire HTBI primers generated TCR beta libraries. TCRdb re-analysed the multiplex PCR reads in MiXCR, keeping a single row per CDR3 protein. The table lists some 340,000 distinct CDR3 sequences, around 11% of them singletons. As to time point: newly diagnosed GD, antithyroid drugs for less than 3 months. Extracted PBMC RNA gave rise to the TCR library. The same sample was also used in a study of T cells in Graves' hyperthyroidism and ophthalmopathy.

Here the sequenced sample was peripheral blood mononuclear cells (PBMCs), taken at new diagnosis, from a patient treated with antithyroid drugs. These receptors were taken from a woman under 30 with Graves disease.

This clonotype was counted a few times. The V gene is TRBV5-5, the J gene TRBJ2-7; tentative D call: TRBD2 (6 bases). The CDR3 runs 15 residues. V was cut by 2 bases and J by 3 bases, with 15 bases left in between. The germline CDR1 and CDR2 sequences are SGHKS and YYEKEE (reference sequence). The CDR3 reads CASSLFGGTGYEQYF. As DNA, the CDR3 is TGTGCCAGCAGCTTATTTGGGGGGACTGGCTACGAGCAGTACTTC.

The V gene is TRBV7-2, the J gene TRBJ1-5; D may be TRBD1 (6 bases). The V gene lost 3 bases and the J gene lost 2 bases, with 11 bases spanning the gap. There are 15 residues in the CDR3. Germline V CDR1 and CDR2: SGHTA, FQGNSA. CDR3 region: CASSLEAGGNQPQHF. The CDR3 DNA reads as TGTGCCAGCAGCTTGGAAGCAGGGGGCAATCAGCCCCAGCATTTT.

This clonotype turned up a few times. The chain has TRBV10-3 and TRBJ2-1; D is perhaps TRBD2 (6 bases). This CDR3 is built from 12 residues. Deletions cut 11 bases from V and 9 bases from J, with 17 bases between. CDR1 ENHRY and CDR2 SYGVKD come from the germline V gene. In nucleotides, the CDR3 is TGTGCCGTCGCTCGCGGGGAAAGTGAGCAGTTCTTC. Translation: CAVARGESEQFF.

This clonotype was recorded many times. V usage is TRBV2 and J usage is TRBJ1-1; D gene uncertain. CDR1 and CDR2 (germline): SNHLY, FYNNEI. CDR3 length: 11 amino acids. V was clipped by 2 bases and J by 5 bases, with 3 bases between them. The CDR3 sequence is CASSELTEAFF. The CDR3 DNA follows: TGTGCCAGCAGTGAACTGACTGAAGCTTTCTTT.

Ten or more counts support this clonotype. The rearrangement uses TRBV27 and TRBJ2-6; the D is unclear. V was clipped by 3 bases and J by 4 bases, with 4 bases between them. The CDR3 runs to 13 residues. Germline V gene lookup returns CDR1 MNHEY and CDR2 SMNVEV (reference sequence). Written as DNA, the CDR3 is TGTGCCAGCAGTTTGGTGGGGGCCAACGTCCTGACTTTC. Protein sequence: CASSLVGANVLTF.

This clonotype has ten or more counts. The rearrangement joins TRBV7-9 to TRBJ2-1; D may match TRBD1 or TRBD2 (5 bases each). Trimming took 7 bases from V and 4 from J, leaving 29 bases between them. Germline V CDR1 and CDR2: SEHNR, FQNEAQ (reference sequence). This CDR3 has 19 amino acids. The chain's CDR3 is CASTPGWGRSVLIYNEQFF. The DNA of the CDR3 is TGTGCCAGCACCCCCGGCTGGGGACGGTCGGTCTTGATTTACAATGAGCAGTTCTTC. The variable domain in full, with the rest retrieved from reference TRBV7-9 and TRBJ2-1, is DTGVSQNPRHKITKRGQNVTFRCDPISEHNRLYWYRQTLGQGPEFLTYFQNEAQLEKSRLLSDRFSAERPKGSFSTLEIQRTEQGDSAMYLCASTPGWGRSVLIYNEQFFGPGTRLTVL.

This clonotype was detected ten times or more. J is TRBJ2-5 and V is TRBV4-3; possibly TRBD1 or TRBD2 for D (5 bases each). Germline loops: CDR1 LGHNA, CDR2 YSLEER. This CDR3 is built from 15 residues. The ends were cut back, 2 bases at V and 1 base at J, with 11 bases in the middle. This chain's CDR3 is CASSQFEGRQETQYF. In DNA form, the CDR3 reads TGCGCCAGCAGCCAATTCGAGGGACGCCAAGAGACCCAGTACTTC.

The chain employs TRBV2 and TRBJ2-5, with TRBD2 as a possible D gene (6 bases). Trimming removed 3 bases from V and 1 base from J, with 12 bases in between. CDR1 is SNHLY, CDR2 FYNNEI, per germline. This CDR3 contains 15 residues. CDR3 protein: CASSEFGGSQETQYF. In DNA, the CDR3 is TGTGCCAGCAGTGAGTTTGGAGGGTCCCAAGAGACCCAGTACTTC.

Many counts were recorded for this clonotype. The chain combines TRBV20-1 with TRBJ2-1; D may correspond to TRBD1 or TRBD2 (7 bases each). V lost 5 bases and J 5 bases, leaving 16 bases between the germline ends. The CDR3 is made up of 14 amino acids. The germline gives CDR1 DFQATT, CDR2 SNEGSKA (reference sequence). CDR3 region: CSALQGRVDNEQFF. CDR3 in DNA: TGCAGTGCTTTACAGGGGAGGGTGGACAATGAGCAGTTCTTC.

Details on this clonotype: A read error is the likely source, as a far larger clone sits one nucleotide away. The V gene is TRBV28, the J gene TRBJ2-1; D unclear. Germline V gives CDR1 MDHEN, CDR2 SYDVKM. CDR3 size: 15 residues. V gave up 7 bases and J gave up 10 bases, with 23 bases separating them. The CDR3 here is CASNLRGDHPHEQFF. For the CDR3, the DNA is TGTGCCAGCAACTTGAGAGGAGATCACCCCCACGAGCAGTTCTTC.

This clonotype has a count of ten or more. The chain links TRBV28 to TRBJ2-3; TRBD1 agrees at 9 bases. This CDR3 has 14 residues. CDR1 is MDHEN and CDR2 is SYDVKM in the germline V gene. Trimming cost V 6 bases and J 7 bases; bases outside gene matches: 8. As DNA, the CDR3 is TGTGCCAGCAGCACCGGGACAGGGTTCTATACGCAGTATTTT. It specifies CASSTGTGFYTQYF.

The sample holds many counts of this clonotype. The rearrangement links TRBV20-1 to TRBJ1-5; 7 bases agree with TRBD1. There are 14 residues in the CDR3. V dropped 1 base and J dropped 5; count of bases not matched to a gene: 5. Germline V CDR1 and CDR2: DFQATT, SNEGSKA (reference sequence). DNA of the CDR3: TGCAGTGCTAGAGGTCTAGACAGGGATCAGCCCCAGCATTTT. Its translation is CSARGLDRDQPQHF.

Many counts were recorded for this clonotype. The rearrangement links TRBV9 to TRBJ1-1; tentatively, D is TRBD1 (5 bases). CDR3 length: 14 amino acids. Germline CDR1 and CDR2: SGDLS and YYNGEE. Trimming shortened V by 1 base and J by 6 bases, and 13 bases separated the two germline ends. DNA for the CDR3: TGTGCCAGCAGCGTACAGGGTCGGGGCGCTGAAGCTTTCTTT. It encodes CASSVQGRGAEAFF.

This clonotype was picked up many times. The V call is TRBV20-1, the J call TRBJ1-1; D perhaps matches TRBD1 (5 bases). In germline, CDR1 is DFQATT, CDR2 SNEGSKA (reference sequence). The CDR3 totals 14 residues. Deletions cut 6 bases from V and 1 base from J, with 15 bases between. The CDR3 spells CSATLGGGNTEAFF. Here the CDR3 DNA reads TGCAGTGCCACGCTGGGGGGTGGGAACACTGAAGCTTTCTTT.

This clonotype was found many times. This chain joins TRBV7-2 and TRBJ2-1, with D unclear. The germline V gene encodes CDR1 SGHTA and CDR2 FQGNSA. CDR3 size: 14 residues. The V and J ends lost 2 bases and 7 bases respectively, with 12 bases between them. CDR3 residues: CASSLNSASNEQFF. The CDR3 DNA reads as TGTGCCAGCAGCTTAAACTCAGCGAGTAATGAGCAGTTCTTC.

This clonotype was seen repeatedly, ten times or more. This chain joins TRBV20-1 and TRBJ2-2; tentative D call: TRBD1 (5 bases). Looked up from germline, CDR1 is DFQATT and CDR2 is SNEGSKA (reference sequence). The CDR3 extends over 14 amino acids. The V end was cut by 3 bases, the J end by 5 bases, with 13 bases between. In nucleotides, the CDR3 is TGCAGTGCTAGGGGGCAGGCCTTAACCGGGGAGCTGTTTTTT. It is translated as CSARGQALTGELFF.

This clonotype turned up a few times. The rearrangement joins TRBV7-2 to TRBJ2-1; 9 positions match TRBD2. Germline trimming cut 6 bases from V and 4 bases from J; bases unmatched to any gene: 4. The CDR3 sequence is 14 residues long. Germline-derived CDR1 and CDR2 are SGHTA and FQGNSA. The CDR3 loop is CASSSSGEYNEQFF. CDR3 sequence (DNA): TGTGCCAGCAGTTCTAGCGGGGAATACAATGAGCAGTTCTTC.

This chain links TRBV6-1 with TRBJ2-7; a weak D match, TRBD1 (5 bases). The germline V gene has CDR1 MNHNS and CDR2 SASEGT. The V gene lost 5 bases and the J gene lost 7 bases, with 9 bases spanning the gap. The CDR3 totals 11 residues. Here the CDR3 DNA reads TGTGCCAGCAGTAGGGGCTCGGAGCAGTACGTC. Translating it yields CASSRGSEQYV.

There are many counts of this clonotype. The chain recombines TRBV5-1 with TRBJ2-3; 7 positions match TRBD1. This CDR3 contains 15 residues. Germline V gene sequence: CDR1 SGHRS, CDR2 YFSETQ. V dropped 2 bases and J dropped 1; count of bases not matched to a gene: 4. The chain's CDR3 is CASSFAGTGTDTQYF. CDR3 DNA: TGCGCCAGCAGCTTTGCCGGGACAGGCACAGATACGCAGTATTTT.

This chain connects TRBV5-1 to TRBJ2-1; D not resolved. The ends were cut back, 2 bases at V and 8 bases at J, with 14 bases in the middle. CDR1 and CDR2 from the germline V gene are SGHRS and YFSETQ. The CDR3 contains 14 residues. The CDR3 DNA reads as TGCGCCAGCAGCTTCGTTTCACCCCGGGATGAGCAGTTCTTC. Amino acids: CASSFVSPRDEQFF.

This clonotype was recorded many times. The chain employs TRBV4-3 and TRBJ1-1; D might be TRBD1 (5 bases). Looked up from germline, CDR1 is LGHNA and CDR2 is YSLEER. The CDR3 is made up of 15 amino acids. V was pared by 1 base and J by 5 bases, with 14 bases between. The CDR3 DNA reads TGCGCCAGCAGCCAAGTAGGGGCAGGGCCGACTGAAGCTTTCTTT. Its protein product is CASSQVGAGPTEAFF.

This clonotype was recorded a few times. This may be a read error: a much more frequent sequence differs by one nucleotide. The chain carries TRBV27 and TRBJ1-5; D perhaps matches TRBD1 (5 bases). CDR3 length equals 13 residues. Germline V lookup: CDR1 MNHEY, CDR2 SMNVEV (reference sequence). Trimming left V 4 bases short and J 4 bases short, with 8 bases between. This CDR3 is CASSSTVNQPQHF. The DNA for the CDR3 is TGTGCCAGCAGTTCGACAGTGAATCAGCCCCAGCATTTT.

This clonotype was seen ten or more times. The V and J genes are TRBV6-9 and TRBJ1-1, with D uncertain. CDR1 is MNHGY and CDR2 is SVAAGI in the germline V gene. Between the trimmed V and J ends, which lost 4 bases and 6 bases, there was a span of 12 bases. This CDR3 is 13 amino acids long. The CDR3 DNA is TGTGCCAGCAGTTTCTCTATGTACGCTGAAGCTTTCTTT. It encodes CASSFSMYAEAFF.

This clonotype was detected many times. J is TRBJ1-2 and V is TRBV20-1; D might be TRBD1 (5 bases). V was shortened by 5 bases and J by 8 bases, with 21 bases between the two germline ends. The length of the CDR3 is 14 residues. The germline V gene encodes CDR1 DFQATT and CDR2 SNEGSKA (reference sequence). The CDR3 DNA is TGCAGTGCTGTAGGACCGGGACGGATAGGAGGCTACACCTTC. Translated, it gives CSAVGPGRIGGYTF.

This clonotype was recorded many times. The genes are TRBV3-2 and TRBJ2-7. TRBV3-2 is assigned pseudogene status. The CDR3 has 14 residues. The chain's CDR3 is CASSEGLGFYEQYV. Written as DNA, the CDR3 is TGTGCCAGCAGCGAAGGGTTAGGTTTCTACGAGCAGTACGTC.

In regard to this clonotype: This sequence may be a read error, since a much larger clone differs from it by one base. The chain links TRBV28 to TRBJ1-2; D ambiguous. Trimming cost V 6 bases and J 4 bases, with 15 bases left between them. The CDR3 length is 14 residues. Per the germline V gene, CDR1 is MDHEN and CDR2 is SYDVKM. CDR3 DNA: TGTGCCAGCAGAGGAGGAGGCACCGGCTATGGCTACACCTTC. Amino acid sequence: CASRGGGTGYGYTF.

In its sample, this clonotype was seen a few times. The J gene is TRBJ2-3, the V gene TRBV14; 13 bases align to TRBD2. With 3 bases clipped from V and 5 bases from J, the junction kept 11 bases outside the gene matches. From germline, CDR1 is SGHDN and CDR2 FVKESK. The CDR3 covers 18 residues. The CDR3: CASSQLPGLAGRGDTQYF. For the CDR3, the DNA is TGTGCCAGCAGCCAGCTCCCGGGACTAGCGGGAAGGGGAGATACGCAGTATTTT.

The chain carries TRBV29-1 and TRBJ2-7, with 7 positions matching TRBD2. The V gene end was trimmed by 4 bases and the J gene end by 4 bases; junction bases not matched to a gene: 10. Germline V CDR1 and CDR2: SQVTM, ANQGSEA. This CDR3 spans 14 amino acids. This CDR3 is CSVAPRDGGYEQYF. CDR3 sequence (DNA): TGCAGCGTTGCCCCTCGGGACGGGGGGTACGAGCAGTACTTC.

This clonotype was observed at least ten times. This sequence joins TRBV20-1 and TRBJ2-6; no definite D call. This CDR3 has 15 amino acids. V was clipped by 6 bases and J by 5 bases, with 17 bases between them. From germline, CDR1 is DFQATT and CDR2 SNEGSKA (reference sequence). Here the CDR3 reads CSALLSGRRANVLTF. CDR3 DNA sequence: TGCAGTGCCCTCCTCTCCGGGCGGAGGGCCAACGTCCTGACTTTC.

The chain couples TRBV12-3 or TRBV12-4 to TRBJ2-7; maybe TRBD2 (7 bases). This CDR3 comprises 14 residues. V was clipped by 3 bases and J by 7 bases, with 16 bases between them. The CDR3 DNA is TGTGCCAGCAGTTTTCGGCCGGGGAGGGGGGAGCAGTACTTC. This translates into CASSFRPGRGEQYF.